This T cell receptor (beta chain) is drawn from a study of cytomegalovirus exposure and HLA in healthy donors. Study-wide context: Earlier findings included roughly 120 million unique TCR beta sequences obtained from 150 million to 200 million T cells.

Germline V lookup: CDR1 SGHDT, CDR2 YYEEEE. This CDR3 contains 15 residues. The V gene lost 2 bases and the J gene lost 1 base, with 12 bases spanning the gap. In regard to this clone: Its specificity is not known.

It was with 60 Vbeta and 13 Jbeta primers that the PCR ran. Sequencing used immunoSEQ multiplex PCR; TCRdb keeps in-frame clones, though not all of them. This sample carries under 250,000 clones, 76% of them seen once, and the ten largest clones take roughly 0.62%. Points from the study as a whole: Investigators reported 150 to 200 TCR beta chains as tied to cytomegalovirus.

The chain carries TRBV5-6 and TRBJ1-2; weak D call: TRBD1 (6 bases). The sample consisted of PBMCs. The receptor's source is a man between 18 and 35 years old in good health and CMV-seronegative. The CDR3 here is CASSLPDSYNYGYTF. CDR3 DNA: TGTGCCAGCAGCTTACCGGACAGCTATAACTATGGCTACACCTTC.